These 3 T cell receptor beta chains share one sample of origin, sequenced in a study of cytomegalovirus exposure and HLA in healthy donors. This PCR relied on a set of 60 Vbeta primers and 13 Jbeta primers. Measured with immunoSEQ multiplex PCR; TCRdb has only the in-frame clones, and not every one. Here the sample spans 130,000 to 150,000 clones, about three quarters being singletons. The sequenced material came from PBMCs. These receptors came from a male donor in good health and CMV-seronegative.

CDR3 coding DNA: TGTGCCTCGAAAAATAAACTAGCGGGAGGGGCCTACGAGCAGTACTTC. As protein: CASKNKLAGGAYEQYF. The chain links TRBV30 to TRBJ2-7; 13 bases agree with TRBD2. Looked up from germline, CDR1 is GTSNPN and CDR2 is SVGIG (reference sequence). The CDR3 runs 16 residues. Germline trimming cut 7 bases from V and 2 bases from J; bases unmatched to any gene: 11.

V gene TRBV7-3 combines with J gene TRBJ2-6, with unresolved D. Germline V gene data show CDR1 as SGHTA and CDR2 as FQGTGA. There are 14 residues in the CDR3. V was trimmed by 6 bases and J by 2 bases, leaving 8 bases between them. CDR3 protein: CASSRVPGANVLTF. In DNA, the CDR3 is TGTGCCAGCAGTCGGGTCCCTGGGGCCAACGTCCTGACTTTC.

This clone came up a few times. The V and J genes are TRBV27 and TRBJ2-5; D perhaps matches TRBD1 (6 bases). The germline V gene has CDR1 MNHEY and CDR2 SMNVEV (reference sequence). Trimming took 3 bases from V and 3 from J, leaving 17 bases between them. This CDR3 has 16 amino acids. The CDR3, as DNA: TGTGCCAGCAGTTTCAGTTCTTGGCAGGGGAAAGAGACCCAGTACTTC. Its translation: CASSFSSWQGKETQYF.